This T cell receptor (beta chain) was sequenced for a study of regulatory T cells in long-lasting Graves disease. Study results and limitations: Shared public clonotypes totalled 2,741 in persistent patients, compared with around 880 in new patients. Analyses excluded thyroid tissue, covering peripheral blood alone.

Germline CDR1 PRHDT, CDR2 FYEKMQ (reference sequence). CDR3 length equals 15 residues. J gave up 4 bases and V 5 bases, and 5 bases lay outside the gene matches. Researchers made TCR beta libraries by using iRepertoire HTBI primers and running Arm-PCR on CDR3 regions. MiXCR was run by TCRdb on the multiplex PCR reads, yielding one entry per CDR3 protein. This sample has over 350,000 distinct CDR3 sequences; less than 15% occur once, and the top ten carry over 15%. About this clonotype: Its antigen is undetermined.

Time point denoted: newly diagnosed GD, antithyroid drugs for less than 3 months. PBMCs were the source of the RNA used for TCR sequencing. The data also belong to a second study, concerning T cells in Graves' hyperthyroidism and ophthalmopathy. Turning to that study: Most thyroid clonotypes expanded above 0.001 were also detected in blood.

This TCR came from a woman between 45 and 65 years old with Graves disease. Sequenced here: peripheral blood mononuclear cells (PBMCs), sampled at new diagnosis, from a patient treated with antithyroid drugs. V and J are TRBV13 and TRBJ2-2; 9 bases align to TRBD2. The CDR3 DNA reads TGTGCCAGCAGCCAGGGACTAGCCCTCACCGGGGAGCTGTTTTTT. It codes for CASSQGLALTGELFF.